Below are 17 T cell receptor beta chains sequenced from a single sample in a study of blood T cell repertoires in COVID-19. Only in-frame clones appear in the TCRdb table, and some are missing; sequencing was by immunoSEQ multiplex PCR. In the table there are 84,000 or so clones, about 83% of which are singletons. Sequencing was performed on peripheral blood. The receptors were gathered from an elderly woman with acute or convalescent COVID-19.

The J gene is TRBJ2-7, the V gene TRBV3-1 (or the pseudogene TRBV3-2), with a tentative D call TRBD2 (6 bases). Germline CDR1 is LGHDT and CDR2 is YNNKEL (reference sequence). Trimming removed 4 bases from V and 2 bases from J, with 12 bases in between. The length of the CDR3 is 14 residues. The CDR3 sequence is CASSPPSGAYEQYF. For the CDR3, the DNA is TGTGCCAGCAGCCCCCCTTCGGGGGCCTACGAGCAGTACTTC.

The chain joins TRBV6-1 to TRBJ1-4; the match to TRBD1 covers 7 bases. The V gene's germline CDR1 is MNHNS and CDR2 SASEGT. Germline trimming cut 4 bases from V and 0 bases from J; bases unmatched to any gene: 2. CDR3 size: 15 residues. The CDR3: CASSGQGATNEKLFF. CDR3 sequence (DNA): TGTGCCAGCAGTGGACAGGGTGCAACTAATGAAAAACTGTTTTTT.

The chain uses TRBV11-3 and TRBJ2-5; the D gene is possibly TRBD2 (5 bases). Germline V gene lookup returns CDR1 SGHNT and CDR2 YENEEA. Trimming stripped 1 base from V and 5 bases from J, with 11 bases between. The CDR3 totals 14 residues. The CDR3 protein is CASSLVAGPETQYF. The DNA of the CDR3 is TGTGCCAGCAGCTTAGTTGCGGGTCCGGAGACCCAGTACTTC.

On this clone: A junction end diverges from the germline sequence, so it may reflect a read error. The chain links TRBV19 to TRBJ1-4; D is uncertain. The CDR3 extends over 13 amino acids. Per germline, CDR1 LNHDA and CDR2 SQIVND (reference sequence). This CDR3 reads CASTYYPGQPKTF. In DNA, the CDR3 is TGTGCCAGTACCTACTATCCCGGCCAACCGAAAACTTTT.

CDR3 sequence (DNA): TGTGCCAGCAGCCAAAAACCCGGGGGGATGACTGAAGCTTTCTTT. Its translation is CASSQKPGGMTEAFF. The rearrangement links TRBV3-1 (or the pseudogene TRBV3-2) to TRBJ1-1, with TRBD1 as a possible D gene (5 bases). Germline assignment: CDR1 LGHDT and CDR2 YNNKEL (reference sequence). The ends were cut back, 2 bases at V and 5 bases at J, with 15 bases in the middle. The CDR3 is 15 residues long.

This clone appeared a few times. The rearrangement links TRBV7-8 to TRBJ2-3; possibly TRBD2 for D (5 bases). The germline V gene encodes CDR1 SGHVS and CDR2 FQNEAQ. The CDR3 runs 16 residues. V lost 5 bases and J lost 4, with 19 bases in between. The DNA of the CDR3 is TGTGCCAGCAGCCTTGGAGGTCCAGGCAGATCAGATACGCAGTATTTT. It encodes CASSLGGPGRSDTQYF.

The sample holds a few counts of this clone. This chain connects TRBV6-5 to TRBJ1-1; TRBD1 agrees at 8 bases. V was clipped by 6 bases and J by 11 bases; unmatched bases: 11. Germline CDR1 reads MNHEY; CDR2 reads SVGAGI. This CDR3 region has 13 residues. The CDR3 DNA follows: TGTGCCAGCAGCGTGGACAGGGCGGGCAGGGCTTTCTTT. Its protein product is CASSVDRAGRAFF.

This chain connects TRBV18 to TRBJ2-1; TRBD2 aligns across 7 bases. CDR3 length: 13 amino acids. Germline CDR1 is KGHSH and CDR2 is LQKENI. V dropped 3 bases and J dropped 9; count of bases not matched to a gene: 5. CDR3 sequence: CASSPLTSSEQFF. The CDR3 nucleotides are TGTGCCAGCTCACCGTTGACTAGCAGTGAGCAGTTCTTC.

This chain links TRBV13 with TRBJ2-5; 8 nucleotides agree with TRBD1. Germline V lookup: CDR1 PRHDT, CDR2 FYEKMQ (reference sequence). This CDR3 is 14 amino acids long. V trimming: 3 bases; J trimming: 5 bases; junction bases outside the gene matches: 5. The CDR3, as DNA: TGTGCCAGCAGCTTTCCAGGGGGCGCGGAGACCCAGTACTTC. Amino acid sequence: CASSFPGGAETQYF.

The gene calls are TRBV5-4 and TRBJ2-1; 8 bases map to TRBD2. Germline lookup yields CDR1 SGHNT and CDR2 YYREEE (reference sequence). CDR3 length: 15 residues. The ends lost 1 base at V and 4 bases at J; junction bases unmatched: 4. CDR3 loop: CASSLKLAEYNEQFF. DNA for the CDR3: TGTGCCAGCAGCTTGAAACTAGCGGAGTACAATGAGCAGTTCTTC.

The chain carries TRBV9 and TRBJ2-3; TRBD1 aligns across 7 bases. The CDR3 runs 15 residues. The germline CDR1 and CDR2 sequences are SGDLS and YYNGEE. V was pared by 0 bases and J by 2 bases, with 3 bases of the junction left unmatched. This CDR3 reads CASSVGGQLTDTQYF. CDR3 DNA sequence: TGTGCCAGCAGCGTAGGGGGACAGCTCACAGATACGCAGTATTTT.

This clone was observed a handful of times. The rearrangement joins TRBV6-2 or TRBV6-3 to TRBJ1-5; 8 bases are a match to TRBD1. V trimming: 2 bases; J trimming: 6 bases; junction bases outside the gene matches: 6. The CDR3 runs to 15 residues. CDR1 is MNHEY, CDR2 SVGEGT, per germline. The CDR3 sequence: CASSYLTGAGQPQHF. CDR3 bases: TGTGCCAGCAGTTACCTGACAGGGGCAGGTCAGCCCCAGCATTTT.

The chain uses TRBV2 and TRBJ2-1, with 7 bases that match TRBD2. V trimming: 1 base; J trimming: 3 bases; junction bases outside the gene matches: 3. This CDR3 has 15 amino acids. The germline V gene has CDR1 SNHLY and CDR2 FYNNEI. The CDR3 sequence: CASSEESSGYNEQFF. CDR3 bases: TGTGCCAGCAGTGAAGAGTCTAGCGGCTACAATGAGCAGTTCTTC.

This clone has just one count. This chain links TRBV5-1 with TRBJ2-1; 8 bases fit TRBD2. This CDR3 region has 17 residues. Germline CDR1 is SGHRS and CDR2 is YFSETQ. With 2 bases clipped from V and 0 bases from J, the junction kept 7 bases outside the gene matches. DNA for the CDR3: TGCGCCAGCAGCTTAACTAGCGGATATAGCTCCTACAATGAGCAGTTCTTC. Its translation is CASSLTSGYSSYNEQFF.

The chain uses TRBV7-6 and TRBJ1-3, with a tentative D call TRBD1 (5 bases). CDR3 size: 17 residues. The V gene lost 5 bases and the J gene lost 0 bases, with 17 bases spanning the gap. The V gene's germline CDR1 is SGHVS and CDR2 FNYEAQ. Here the CDR3 reads CASSPNTWGVSGNTIYF. The CDR3 DNA follows: TGTGCCAGCAGCCCAAACACCTGGGGGGTCTCTGGAAACACCATATATTTT.

This clone was seen a handful of times. The V and J genes are TRBV4-2 and TRBJ2-3; D not resolved. The CDR3 has 13 amino acids. Germline CDR1 and CDR2: LGHNA and YNFKEQ. V was clipped by 5 bases and J by 0 bases, with 6 bases between them. The CDR3, as DNA: TGTGCCAGCAGCTCCCCTAGCACAGATACGCAGTATTTT. Amino acid sequence: CASSSPSTDTQYF.

Only one count was recorded for this clone. The gene calls are TRBV12-3 or TRBV12-4 and TRBJ2-2; possibly TRBD1 for D (6 bases). There are 13 residues in the CDR3. With 9 bases removed from V and 1 base from J, the gap between germline ends came to 9 bases. This CDR3 reads CASKQGNTGELFF. The DNA for the CDR3 is TGTGCCAGTAAACAGGGGAACACCGGGGAGCTGTTTTTT.